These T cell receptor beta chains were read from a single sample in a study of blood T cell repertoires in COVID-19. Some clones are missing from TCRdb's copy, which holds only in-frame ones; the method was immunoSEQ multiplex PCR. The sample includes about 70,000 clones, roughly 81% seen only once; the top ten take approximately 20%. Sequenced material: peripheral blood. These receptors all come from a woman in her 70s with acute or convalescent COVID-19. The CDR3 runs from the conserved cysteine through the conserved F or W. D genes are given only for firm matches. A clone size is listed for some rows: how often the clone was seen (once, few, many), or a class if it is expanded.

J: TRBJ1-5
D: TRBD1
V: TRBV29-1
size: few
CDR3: CSVGEGGRGNQPQHF
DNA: TGCAGCGTTGGAGAGGGAGGCAGGGGGAATCAGCCCCAGCATTTT

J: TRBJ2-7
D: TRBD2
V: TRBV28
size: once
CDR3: CASSFLASGSYEQYF
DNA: TGTGCCAGCAGTTTTCTGGCTAGCGGATCCTACGAGCAGTACTTC

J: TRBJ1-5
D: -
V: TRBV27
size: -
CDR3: CASSLSGRGGNQPQHF
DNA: TGTGCCAGCAGTTTATCGGGCAGGGGAGGGAATCAGCCCCAGCATTTT

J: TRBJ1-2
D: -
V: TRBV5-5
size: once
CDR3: CASSLEPVGGRGGYTF
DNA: TGTGCCAGCAGCTTGGAACCTGTCGGGGGGCGAGGAGGCTACACCTTC

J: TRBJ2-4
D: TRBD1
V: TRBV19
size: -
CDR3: CASSPGTGSYIQYF
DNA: TGTGCCAGTAGTCCTGGGACAGGGTCGTACATTCAGTACTTC

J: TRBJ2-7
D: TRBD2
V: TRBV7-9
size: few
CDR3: CASSLNSGIGEQYF
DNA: TGTGCCAGCAGCTTAAACAGCGGGATAGGCGAGCAGTACTTC

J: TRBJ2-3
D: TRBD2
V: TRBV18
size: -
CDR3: CASSPRSSGSTDTQYF
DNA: TGTGCCAGCTCACCACGGTCTAGCGGGAGCACAGATACGCAGTATTTT

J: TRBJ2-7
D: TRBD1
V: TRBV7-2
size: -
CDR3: CASSQKTGGYEQYF
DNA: TGTGCCAGCAGCCAAAAGACAGGGGGCTACGAGCAGTACTTC

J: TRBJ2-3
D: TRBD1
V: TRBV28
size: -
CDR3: CASRIPGQGAMKISTDTQYF
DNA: TGTGCCAGCCGAATTCCGGGACAGGGGGCCATGAAGATTAGCACAGATACGCAGTATTTT

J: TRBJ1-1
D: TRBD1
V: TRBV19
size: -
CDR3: CASSMTGGNEAFF
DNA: TGTGCCAGTAGTATGACAGGGGGAAATGAAGCTTTCTTT

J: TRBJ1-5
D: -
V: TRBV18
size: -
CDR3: CASSPNYSNQPQHF
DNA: TGTGCCAGCTCACCAAACTATAGCAATCAGCCCCAGCATTTT

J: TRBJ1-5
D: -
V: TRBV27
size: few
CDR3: CASSSGGQPQHF
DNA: TGTGCCAGCAGTTCCGGGGGGCAGCCCCAGCATTTT

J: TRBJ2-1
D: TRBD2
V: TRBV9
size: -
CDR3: CASSPRGRAGSDNEQFF
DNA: TGTGCCAGCAGCCCCCGGGGGAGGGCCGGGTCGGACAATGAGCAGTTCTTC

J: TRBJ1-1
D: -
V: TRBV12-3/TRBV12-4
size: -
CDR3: CASNDGGGTEAFF
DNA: TGTGCCAGCAACGATGGAGGTGGGACTGAAGCTTTCTTT

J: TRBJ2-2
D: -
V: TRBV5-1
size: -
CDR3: CASSYGGNTGELFF
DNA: TGCGCCAGCAGCTACGGGGGGAACACCGGGGAGCTGTTTTTT

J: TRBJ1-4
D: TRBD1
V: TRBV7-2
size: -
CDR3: CASSQSRGTNEKLFF
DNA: TGTGCCAGCAGCCAAAGCAGGGGGACTAATGAAAAACTGTTTTTT

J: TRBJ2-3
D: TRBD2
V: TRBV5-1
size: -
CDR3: CASSLDAGVDTQYF
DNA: TGCGCCAGCAGCTTGGACGCGGGAGTCGATACGCAGTATTTT

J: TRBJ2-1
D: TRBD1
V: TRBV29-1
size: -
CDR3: CSVEGTGGTGAYNEQFF
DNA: TGCAGCGTTGAGGGGACAGGGGGAACTGGGGCCTACAATGAGCAGTTCTTC